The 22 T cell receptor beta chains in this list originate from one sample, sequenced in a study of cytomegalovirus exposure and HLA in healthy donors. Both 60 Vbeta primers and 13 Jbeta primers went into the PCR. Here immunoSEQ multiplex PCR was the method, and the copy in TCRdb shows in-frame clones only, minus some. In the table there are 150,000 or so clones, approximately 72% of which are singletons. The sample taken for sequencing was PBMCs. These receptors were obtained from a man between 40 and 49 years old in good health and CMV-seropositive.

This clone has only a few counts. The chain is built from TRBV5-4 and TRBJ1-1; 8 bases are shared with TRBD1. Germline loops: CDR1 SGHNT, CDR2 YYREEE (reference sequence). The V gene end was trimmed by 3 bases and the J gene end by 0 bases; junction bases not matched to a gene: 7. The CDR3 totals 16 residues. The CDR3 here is CASSSPGQDLNTEAFF. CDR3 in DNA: TGTGCCAGCAGCTCGCCGGGACAGGATTTGAACACTGAAGCTTTCTTT. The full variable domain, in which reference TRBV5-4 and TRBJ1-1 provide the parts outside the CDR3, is ETGVTQSPTHLIKTRGQQVTLRCSSQSGHNTVSWYQQALGQGPQFIFQYYREEENGRGNFPPRFSGLQFPNYSSELNVNALELDDSALYLCASSSPGQDLNTEAFFGQGTRLTVV.

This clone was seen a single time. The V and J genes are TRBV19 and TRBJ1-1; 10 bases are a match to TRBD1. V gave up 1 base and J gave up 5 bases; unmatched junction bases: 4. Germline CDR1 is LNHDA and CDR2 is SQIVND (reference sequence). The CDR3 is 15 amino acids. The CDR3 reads CASSIGWGQGTEAFF. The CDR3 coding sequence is TGTGCCAGTAGTATAGGTTGGGGACAGGGGACTGAAGCTTTCTTT.

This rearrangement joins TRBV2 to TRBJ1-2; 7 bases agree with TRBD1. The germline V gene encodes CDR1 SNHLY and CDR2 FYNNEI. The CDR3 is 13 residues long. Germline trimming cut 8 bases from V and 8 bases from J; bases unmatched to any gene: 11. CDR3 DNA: TGTGCCAGCTTCCGACAGGGTCAGGAAGGCTACACCTTC. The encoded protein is CASFRQGQEGYTF.

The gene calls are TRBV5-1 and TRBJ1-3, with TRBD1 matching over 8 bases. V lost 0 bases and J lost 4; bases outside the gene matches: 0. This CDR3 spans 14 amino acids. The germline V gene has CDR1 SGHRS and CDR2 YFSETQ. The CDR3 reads CASSLGQGGNTIYF. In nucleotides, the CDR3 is TGCGCCAGCAGCTTGGGACAGGGGGGAAACACCATATATTTT.

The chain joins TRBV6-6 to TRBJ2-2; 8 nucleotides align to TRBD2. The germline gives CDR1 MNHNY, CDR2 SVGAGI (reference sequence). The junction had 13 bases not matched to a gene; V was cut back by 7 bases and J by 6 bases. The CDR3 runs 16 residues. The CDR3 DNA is TGTGCCAGCACCATCACACGGGGGGGTCGGGCCGGGGAGCTGTTTTTT. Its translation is CASTITRGGRAGELFF.

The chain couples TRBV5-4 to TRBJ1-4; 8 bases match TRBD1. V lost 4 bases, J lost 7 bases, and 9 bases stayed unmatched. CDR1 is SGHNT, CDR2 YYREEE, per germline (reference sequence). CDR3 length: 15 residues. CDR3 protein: CASSPGDRGTEKLFF. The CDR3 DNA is TGTGCCAGCAGCCCCGGCGACAGGGGAACTGAAAAACTGTTTTTT.

The CDR3 sequence is CASSLVGAKLFF. DNA for the CDR3: TGTGCCAGCAGCTTAGTGGGGGCCAAACTGTTTTTT. The chain couples TRBV7-2 to TRBJ1-4; a possible D gene is TRBD1 (6 bases). CDR1 is SGHTA and CDR2 is FQGNSA in the germline V gene. This CDR3 region has 12 residues. Trimming removed 1 base from V and 11 bases from J, with 8 bases in between.

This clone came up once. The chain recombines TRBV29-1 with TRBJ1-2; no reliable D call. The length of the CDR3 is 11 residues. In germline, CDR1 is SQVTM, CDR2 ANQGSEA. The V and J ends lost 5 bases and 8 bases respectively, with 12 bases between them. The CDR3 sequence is CSVLGRYGYTF. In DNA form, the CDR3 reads TGCAGCGTTTTAGGCAGGTACGGCTACACCTTC.

In nucleotides, the CDR3 is TGCGCCAGCAGCTTGGCCCCCTCGGGCAAAAACATTCAGTACTTC. This translates into CASSLAPSGKNIQYF. The rearrangement joins TRBV5-1 to TRBJ2-4, with D hard to call. The germline gives CDR1 SGHRS, CDR2 YFSETQ. V gave up 0 bases and J gave up 3 bases, with 10 bases separating them. The CDR3 has 15 residues.

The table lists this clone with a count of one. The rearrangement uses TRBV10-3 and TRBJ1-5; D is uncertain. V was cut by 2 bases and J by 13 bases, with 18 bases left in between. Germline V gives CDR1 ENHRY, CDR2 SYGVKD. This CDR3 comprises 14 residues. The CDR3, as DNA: TGTGCCATCAGTGAGAGCCCAGGCAGGCGTGAACAGCATTTT. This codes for CAISESPGRREQHF.

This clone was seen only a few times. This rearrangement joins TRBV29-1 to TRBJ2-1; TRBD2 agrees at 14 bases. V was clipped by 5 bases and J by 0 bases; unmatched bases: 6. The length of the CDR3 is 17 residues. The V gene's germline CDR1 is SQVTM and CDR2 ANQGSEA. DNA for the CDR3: TGCAGCGTTAACCTCGGACTAGCGGGGGGCTCCTACAATGAGCAGTTCTTC. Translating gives CSVNLGLAGGSYNEQFF.

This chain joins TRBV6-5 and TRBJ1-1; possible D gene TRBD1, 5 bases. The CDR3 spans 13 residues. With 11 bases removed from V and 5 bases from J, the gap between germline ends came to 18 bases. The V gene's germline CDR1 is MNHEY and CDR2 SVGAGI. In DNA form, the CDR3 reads TGTGCCGCCGGCATCCAGGGAGGGACTGAAGCTTTCTTT. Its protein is CAAGIQGGTEAFF.

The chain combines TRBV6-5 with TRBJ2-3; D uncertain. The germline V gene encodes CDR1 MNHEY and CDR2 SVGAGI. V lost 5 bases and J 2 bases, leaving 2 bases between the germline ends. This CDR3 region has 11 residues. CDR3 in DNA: TGTGCCAGCAGTCACACAGATACGCAGTATTTT. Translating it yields CASSHTDTQYF.

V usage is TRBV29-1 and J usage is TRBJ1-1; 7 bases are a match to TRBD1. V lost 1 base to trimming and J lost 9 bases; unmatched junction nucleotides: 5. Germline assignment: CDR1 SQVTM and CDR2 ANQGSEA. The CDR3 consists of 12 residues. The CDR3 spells CSVEGRGRQAFF. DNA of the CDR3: TGCAGCGTTGAAGGCAGGGGGAGGCAAGCTTTCTTT.

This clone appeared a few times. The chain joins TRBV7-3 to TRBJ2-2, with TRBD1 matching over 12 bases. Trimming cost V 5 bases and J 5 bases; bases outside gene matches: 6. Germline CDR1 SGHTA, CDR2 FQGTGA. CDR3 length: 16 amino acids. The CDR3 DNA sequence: TGTGCCAGCAGCCTAGGGACAGGGGGCCGGACCGGGGAGCTGTTTTTT. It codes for CASSLGTGGRTGELFF.

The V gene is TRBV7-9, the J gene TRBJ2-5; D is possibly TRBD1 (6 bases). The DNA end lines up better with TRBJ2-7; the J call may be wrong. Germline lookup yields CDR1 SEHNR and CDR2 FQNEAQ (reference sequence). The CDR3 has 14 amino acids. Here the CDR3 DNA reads TGTGCCAGCAGCTTCGGGGACACCTCCTACGAGCAGTACTTC. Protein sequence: CASSFGDTSYEQYF.

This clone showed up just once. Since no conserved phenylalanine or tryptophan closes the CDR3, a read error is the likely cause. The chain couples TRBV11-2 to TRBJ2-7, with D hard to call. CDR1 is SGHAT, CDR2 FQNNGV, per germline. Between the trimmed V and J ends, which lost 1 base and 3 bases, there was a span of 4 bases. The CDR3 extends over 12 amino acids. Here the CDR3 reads CASSLGSYEQYL. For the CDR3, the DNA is TGTGCCAGCAGCTTAGGTAGCTACGAGCAGTACCTC.

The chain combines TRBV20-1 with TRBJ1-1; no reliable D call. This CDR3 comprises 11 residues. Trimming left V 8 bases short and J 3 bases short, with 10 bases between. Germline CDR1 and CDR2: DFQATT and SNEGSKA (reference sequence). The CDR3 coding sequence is TGCAGTTTGGGAGAGGACACTGAAGCTTTCTTT. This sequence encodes CSLGEDTEAFF.

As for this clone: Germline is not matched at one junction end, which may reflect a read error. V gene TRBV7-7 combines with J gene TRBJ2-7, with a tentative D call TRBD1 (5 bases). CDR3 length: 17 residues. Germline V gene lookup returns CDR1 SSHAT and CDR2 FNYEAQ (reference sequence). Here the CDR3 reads CASSLEGVVTRFNEQYF. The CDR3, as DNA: TGTGCTAGCAGCTTAGAAGGGGTAGTTACGAGGTTCAACGAGCAGTACTTC.

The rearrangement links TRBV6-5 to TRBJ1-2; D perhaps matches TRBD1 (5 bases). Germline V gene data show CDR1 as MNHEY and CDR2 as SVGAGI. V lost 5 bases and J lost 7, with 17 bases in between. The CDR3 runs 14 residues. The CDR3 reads CASSPGPGESGYTF. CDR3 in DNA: TGTGCCAGCAGTCCTGGACCGGGGGAATCTGGCTACACCTTC.

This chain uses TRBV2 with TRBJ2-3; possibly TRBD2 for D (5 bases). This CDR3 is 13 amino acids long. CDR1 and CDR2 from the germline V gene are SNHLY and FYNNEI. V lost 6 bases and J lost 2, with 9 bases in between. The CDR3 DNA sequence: TGTGCCAGCAGGGCTAGCATCACAGATACGCAGTATTTT. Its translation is CASRASITDTQYF.

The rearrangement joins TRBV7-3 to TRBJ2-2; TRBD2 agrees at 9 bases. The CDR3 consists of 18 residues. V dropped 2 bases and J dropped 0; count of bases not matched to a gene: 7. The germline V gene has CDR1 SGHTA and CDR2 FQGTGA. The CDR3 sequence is CASSLGGGATANTGELFF. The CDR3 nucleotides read TGTGCCAGCAGCTTAGGCGGGGGGGCGACAGCGAACACCGGGGAGCTGTTTTTT.